What follows is one T cell receptor beta chain and its context. This specimen belongs to a study of T cell changes during pregnancy in multiple sclerosis. Assay: immunoSEQ multiplex PCR; the TCRdb copy retains only in-frame clones and omits some. The sample has around 100,000 clones, around 93% seen once. This CDR3 is built from 13 residues. Germline assignment: CDR1 MGHRA and CDR2 YSYEKL. V lost 4 bases, J lost 7 bases, and 11 bases lay in between. The gene calls are TRBV4-1 and TRBJ1-5, with D possibly matching TRBD1 (5 bases). The sample here was peripheral blood, taken after pregnancy. The receptor's source is a female donor with multiple sclerosis, enrolled in a pregnancy study. The CDR3 nucleotides read TGCGCCAGCAGCCGGGAGGGGAAGCAGCCCCAGCATTTT. Its protein is CASSREGKQPQHF.